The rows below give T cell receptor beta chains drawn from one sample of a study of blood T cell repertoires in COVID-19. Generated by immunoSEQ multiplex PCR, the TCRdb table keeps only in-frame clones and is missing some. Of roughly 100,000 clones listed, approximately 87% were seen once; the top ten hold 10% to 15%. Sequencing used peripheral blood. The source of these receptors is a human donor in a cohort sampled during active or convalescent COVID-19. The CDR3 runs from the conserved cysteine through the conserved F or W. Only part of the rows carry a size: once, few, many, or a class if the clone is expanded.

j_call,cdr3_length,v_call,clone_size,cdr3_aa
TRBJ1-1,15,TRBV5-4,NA,CASSTPGQGWAEAFF
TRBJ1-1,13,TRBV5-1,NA,CASSLAGDTEAFF
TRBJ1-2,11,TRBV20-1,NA,CSARRELENTF
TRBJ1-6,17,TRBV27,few,CASSLRQGGSYNSPLHF
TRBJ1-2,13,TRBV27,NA,CASSFQHNYGYTF
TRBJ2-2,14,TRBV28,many,CASRPPGSTGELFF
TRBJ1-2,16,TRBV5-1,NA,CASSLAGRDSHDGYTF
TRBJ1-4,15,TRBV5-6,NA,CASSQTGSGGEKLFF
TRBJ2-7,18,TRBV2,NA,CASSEARGQGLWSYEQYF
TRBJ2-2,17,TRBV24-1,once,CATSDLKGGRRTGELFF
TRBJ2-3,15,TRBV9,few,CASSAAGRGTDTQYF
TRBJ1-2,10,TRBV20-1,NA,CSASDYGYTF
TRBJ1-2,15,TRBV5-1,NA,CASSSTGGPNYGYTF
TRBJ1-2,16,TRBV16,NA,CASSQSGTSGQGGYTF
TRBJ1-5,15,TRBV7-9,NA,CASSPGQSSNQPQHF
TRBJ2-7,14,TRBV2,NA,CASTATGGRNEQYF
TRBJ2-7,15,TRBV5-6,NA,CASSLELAGRSQQYF
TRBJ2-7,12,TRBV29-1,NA,CSVGGQGNEQYF
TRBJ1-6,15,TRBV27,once,CASSSRGGRLSPLHF
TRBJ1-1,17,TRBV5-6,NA,CASSLVSGGKKNTEAFF
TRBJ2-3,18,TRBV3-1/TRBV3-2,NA,CASSQETGLDGGVGTQYF
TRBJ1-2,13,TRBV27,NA,CASGKLGARGYTF
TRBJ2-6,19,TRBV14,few,CASSRTGGFMAPGANVLTF
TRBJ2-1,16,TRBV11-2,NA,CASSDPSGGVYNEQFF
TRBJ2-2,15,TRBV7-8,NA,CASSLVAIVTGELFF
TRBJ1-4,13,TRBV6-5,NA,CASTGQGRVKLFF
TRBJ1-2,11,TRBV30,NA,CAWGQGVGYTF
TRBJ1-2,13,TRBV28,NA,CASRTGANYGYTF
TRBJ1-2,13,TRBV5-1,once,CASTGQRVGGYTF
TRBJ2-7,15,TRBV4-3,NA,CASSQETTHIYEQYF
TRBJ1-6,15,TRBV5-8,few,CASSFRGQVDSPLHF
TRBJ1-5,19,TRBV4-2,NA,CASSQEPQGRAWGNQPQHF
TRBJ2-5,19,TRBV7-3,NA,CASSSTKAGSVWMRGTQYF
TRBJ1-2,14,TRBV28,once,CASSYEARSYGYTF
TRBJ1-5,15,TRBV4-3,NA,CASSQTTGNNQPQHF
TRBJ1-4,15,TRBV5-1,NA,CASSSRGGESEKLFF
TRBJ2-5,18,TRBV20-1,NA,CSASTETKAGVYQETQYF
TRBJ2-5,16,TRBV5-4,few,CASSPGVAGYQETQYF
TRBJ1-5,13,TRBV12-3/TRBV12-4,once,CASSWGYNQPQHF
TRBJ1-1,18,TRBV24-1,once,CATGEGDRAPLIDAEAFF
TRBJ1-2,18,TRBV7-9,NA,CASSSLWGQSPANYGYTF
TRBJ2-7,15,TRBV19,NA,CASSNPAGGSYEQYF
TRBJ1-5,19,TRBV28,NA,CASSLLAWGAGQNNQPQHF
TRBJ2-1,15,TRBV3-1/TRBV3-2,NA,CASSPTSGEGNEQFF
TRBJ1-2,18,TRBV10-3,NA,CAISGAPSLHPANYGYTF
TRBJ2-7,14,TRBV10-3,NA,CAIHSAGGTYEQYF
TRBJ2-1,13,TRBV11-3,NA,CASSLGQPNEQFF
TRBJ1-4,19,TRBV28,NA,CASSLLGTAKGGTNEKLFF
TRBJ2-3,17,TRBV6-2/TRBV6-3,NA,CASSIRTGLRRTDTQYF
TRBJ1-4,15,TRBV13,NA,CASSFRTGLGEKLFF
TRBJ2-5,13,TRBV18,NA,CASGTQGQETQYF
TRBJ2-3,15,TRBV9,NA,CASSATGGDTDTQYF
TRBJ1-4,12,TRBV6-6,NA,CASSYPREKLFF
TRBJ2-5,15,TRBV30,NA,CAWSSGQGFQETQYF
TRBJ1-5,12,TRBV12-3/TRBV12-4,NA,CASSFGREPQHF
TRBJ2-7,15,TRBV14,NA,CASSQDPDMTYEQYF
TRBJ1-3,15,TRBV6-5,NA,CASSSRRSSGNTIYF